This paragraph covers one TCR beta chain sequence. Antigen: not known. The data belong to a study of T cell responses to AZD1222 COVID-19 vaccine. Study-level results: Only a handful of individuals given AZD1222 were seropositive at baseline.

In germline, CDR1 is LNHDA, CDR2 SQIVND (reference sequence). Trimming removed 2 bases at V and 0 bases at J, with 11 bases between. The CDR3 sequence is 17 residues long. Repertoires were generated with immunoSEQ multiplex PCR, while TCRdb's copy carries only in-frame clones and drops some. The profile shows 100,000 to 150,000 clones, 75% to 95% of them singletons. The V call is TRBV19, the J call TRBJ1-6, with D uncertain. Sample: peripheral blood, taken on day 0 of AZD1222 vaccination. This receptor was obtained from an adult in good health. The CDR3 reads CASSIYSRSSYNSPLHF. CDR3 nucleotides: TGTGCCAGTAGTATATACAGCCGGAGCTCCTATAATTCACCCCTCCACTTT.